This T cell receptor beta chain is from a study of identical twins. Study-level points and caveats: The models gave estimates that fell short of the out-of-frame TCR alpha sharing seen in monozygotic twins.

The authors used template switching to add a universal primer site and gave cDNA unique molecular identifiers. TCRdb reanalysed the 5' RACE reads using MiXCR and keeps one entry per CDR3 protein. The sample includes about 890,000 distinct CDR3 sequences, roughly an eighth of them seen just once. With regard to this clonotype: The antigen is unknown.

The CDR3 totals 18 residues. Trimming at V came to 4 bases and at J to 0 bases, leaving 11 bases not matched to a gene. CDR1 and CDR2 (germline): LNHNV, YYDKDF (reference sequence). The same data also went into a second study, on yellow fever vaccine responses in identical twins.

The specimen was PBMCs. This TCR came from a woman under 30 in good health. The chain joins TRBV15 to TRBJ1-4, with 7 bases matching TRBD1. The CDR3 coding sequence is TGTGCCACCAGCAATAGGGCGCTCCAGGGGGCAACTAATGAAAAACTGTTTTTT. It is translated as CATSNRALQGATNEKLFF.